The present TCR beta chain was sequenced within a study of cytotoxic CD8 clonotypes in ibrutinib-treated CLL. Measured with immunoSEQ multiplex PCR; TCRdb has only the in-frame clones, and not every one. This sample carries 60,000 to 70,000 clones, less than 75% of them seen once, and the ten largest clones take roughly 15%. A few counts support this clone. Its target is unknown. Findings and limits, study-wide: With treatment, public clonotypes, which were uncommon, either contracted or remained stable. Baseline clonality exceeded age-matched healthy donors and tracked circulating CD8+ T-cell counts.

This material consisted of PBMCs, taken after 12 months of ibrutinib treatment. This sequence was found in a human donor with chronic lymphocytic leukemia.

This CDR3 is CASSRGVQLEETQYF. The CDR3 DNA is TGTGCCAGCTCACGGGGGGTACAGTTAGAAGAGACCCAGTACTTC. This rearrangement joins TRBV18 to TRBJ2-5; perhaps TRBD2 as D (6 bases). CDR1 and CDR2 (germline): KGHSH, LQKENI. Trimming removed 4 bases at V and 3 bases at J, with 15 bases between. This CDR3 is built from 15 residues.